The 25 T cell receptor beta chains presented below share a single source sample, sequenced in a study of blood T cell repertoires in COVID-19 (TCRdb year 2020). The library came from the immunoSEQ multiplex PCR assay. This immuneACCESS table, as held by TCRdb, lists in-frame sequences with V and J called but not all clones. Of the missing ones, under half trace to an unresolved V gene in checked studies; the others have no known cause. In all, the sample holds about 380,000 clones, and around nine tenths of those were seen once. Of the sample, about 1.1% is held by the ten largest clones. The sequenced sample was PBMCs or T cells enriched from blood (not recorded which). The receptor set was obtained from a woman aged 18-29 years who had recovered from COVID-19.

The chain carries TRBV25-1 and TRBJ1-5; 9 bases align to TRBD1. With 6 bases clipped from V and 3 bases from J, the junction kept 9 bases outside the gene matches. The CDR3 runs 16 residues. CDR1 MGHDK and CDR2 SYGVNS come from the germline V gene. CDR3 DNA sequence: TGTGCCAGCAGACACCAGGACAGGGGCATCAATCAGCCCCAGCATTTT. It translates to CASRHQDRGINQPQHF. The full variable domain, completed using reference TRBV25-1 and TRBJ1-5, is EADIYQTPRYLVIGTGKKITLECSQTMGHDKMYWYQQDPGMELHLIHYSYGVNSTEKGDLSSESTVSRIRTEHFPLTLESARPSHTSQYLCASRHQDRGINQPQHFGDGTRLSIL.

The chain couples TRBV15 to TRBJ1-5; 8 bases map to TRBD1. The junction had 5 bases not matched to a gene; V was cut back by 5 bases and J by 2 bases. CDR1 and CDR2 from the germline V gene are LNHNV and YYDKDF (reference sequence). The CDR3 is made up of 15 amino acids. The CDR3 protein is CATSGMTGGNQPQHF. The CDR3 bases are TGTGCCACCAGCGGTATGACAGGGGGCAATCAGCCCCAGCATTTT.

This chain uses TRBV19 with TRBJ1-1; TRBD1 aligns across 7 bases. The CDR3 consists of 14 residues. Germline V gene sequence: CDR1 LNHDA, CDR2 SQIVND (reference sequence). The V segment lost 5 bases and the J segment 0 bases; nucleotides outside the gene matches: 3. The CDR3 is CASSAGQVNTEAFF. The CDR3 DNA is TGTGCCAGTAGTGCCGGACAGGTGAACACTGAAGCTTTCTTT.

The V call is TRBV25-1, the J call TRBJ2-1; 12 positions match TRBD2. The CDR3 consists of 16 residues. V dropped 4 bases and J dropped 4; count of bases not matched to a gene: 5. In germline, CDR1 is MGHDK, CDR2 SYGVNS. The CDR3 sequence: CASSAPLAGGYNEQFF. CDR3 sequence (DNA): TGTGCCAGCAGTGCCCCACTAGCGGGGGGATACAATGAGCAGTTCTTC.

The chain employs TRBV29-1 and TRBJ2-4; 8 nucleotides line up with TRBD1. The CDR3 spans 13 residues. The junction had 8 bases not matched to a gene; V was cut back by 6 bases and J by 7 bases. CDR1 SQVTM and CDR2 ANQGSEA come from the germline V gene. The CDR3 DNA follows: TGCAGCGTAACCCGAGGGACAGGCAACATTCAGTACTTC. This translates into CSVTRGTGNIQYF.

The chain is built from TRBV29-1 and TRBJ1-3; tentatively, D is TRBD1 (5 bases). Deletions cut 8 bases from V and 0 bases from J, with 14 bases between. Germline V gives CDR1 SQVTM, CDR2 ANQGSEA. CDR3 length: 14 amino acids. As DNA, the CDR3 is TGCAGCTTCATGGACGGACACTCTGGAAACACCATATATTTT. Protein sequence: CSFMDGHSGNTIYF.

The rearrangement links TRBV30 to TRBJ2-7; tentative D call: TRBD1 (5 bases). This CDR3 comprises 13 residues. Germline loops: CDR1 GTSNPN, CDR2 SVGIG (reference sequence). Between the trimmed V and J ends, which lost 2 bases and 0 bases, there was a span of 8 bases. The CDR3 nucleotides read TGTGCCTGGAGTCGACAGAGCTCCTACGAGCAGTACTTC. Its translation is CAWSRQSSYEQYF. The full variable domain, completed using reference TRBV30 and TRBJ2-7, is SQTIHQWPATLVQPVGSPLSLECTVEGTSNPNLYWYRQAAGRGLQLLFYSVGIGQISSEVPQNLSASRPQDRQFILSSKKLLLSDSGFYLCAWSRQSSYEQYFGPGTRLTVT.

The chain recombines TRBV29-1 with TRBJ2-7; 7 bases are shared with TRBD1. V dropped 1 base and J dropped 2; count of bases not matched to a gene: 8. There are 15 residues in the CDR3. The germline V gene encodes CDR1 SQVTM and CDR2 ANQGSEA. DNA of the CDR3: TGCAGCGTTGAAGTTCCAGACAGGGCCCCCTACGAGCAGTACTTC. Translating gives CSVEVPDRAPYEQYF.

V is TRBV6-5 and J is TRBJ1-2, with D perhaps TRBD1 (5 bases). V lost 4 bases and J lost 6, with 18 bases in between. The CDR3 has 15 amino acids. Per the germline V gene, CDR1 is MNHEY and CDR2 is SVGAGI. The CDR3 loop reads CASSSSRTGGNGYTF. The CDR3, as DNA: TGTGCCAGCAGTTCGTCCCGGACCGGGGGAAATGGCTACACCTTC.

As DNA, the CDR3 is TGTGCCAGCAGCCCAGTAAACACCGGGGAGCTGTTTTTT. Translation: CASSPVNTGELFF. The rearrangement links TRBV7-9 to TRBJ2-2, with D hard to call. The CDR3 covers 13 residues. Germline V lookup: CDR1 SEHNR, CDR2 FQNEAQ (reference sequence). Trimming removed 5 bases from V and 2 bases from J, with 6 bases in between.

The chain combines TRBV2 with TRBJ1-4; D is perhaps TRBD1 (6 bases). This CDR3 has 13 amino acids. Germline V CDR1 and CDR2: SNHLY, FYNNEI. Trimming left V 8 bases short and J 8 bases short, with 15 bases between. CDR3 in amino acids: CASERQGNEKLFF. The CDR3 DNA sequence: TGTGCCAGCGAGAGGCAGGGGAACGAAAAACTGTTTTTT.

The V gene is TRBV4-1, the J gene TRBJ1-5, with 7 bases that match TRBD1. V lost 1 base and J lost 4; bases outside the gene matches: 7. Germline values: CDR1 MGHRA, CDR2 YSYEKL. The CDR3 length is 16 residues. As DNA, the CDR3 is TGCGCCAGCAGCCAAGGGACAGGCCTTGGGAATCAGCCCCAGCATTTT. It yields the protein CASSQGTGLGNQPQHF.

The V gene is TRBV2, the J gene TRBJ1-2; 9 bases match TRBD1. In germline, CDR1 is SNHLY, CDR2 FYNNEI. J was trimmed by 2 bases and V by 2 bases; bases with no gene match: 3. The CDR3 has 15 residues. The CDR3 loop reads CASSEHGQGNYGYTF. CDR3 nucleotide sequence: TGTGCCAGCAGTGAACACGGACAGGGGAACTATGGCTACACCTTC.

The chain uses TRBV28 and TRBJ2-5; TRBD2 is a possible D gene (6 bases). The V gene's germline CDR1 is MDHEN and CDR2 SYDVKM. This CDR3 spans 14 amino acids. Trimming took 6 bases from V and 5 from J, leaving 16 bases between them. CDR3 protein: CASRETGRSETQYF. DNA for the CDR3: TGTGCCAGCAGAGAAACGGGGAGGTCGGAGACCCAGTACTTC.

This clone was recorded a few times. The chain employs TRBV2 and TRBJ1-2; no firm D call. The V gene's germline CDR1 is SNHLY and CDR2 FYNNEI. V dropped 3 bases and J dropped 0 bases, with 17 bases sitting between them. The CDR3 has 17 residues. The DNA for the CDR3 is TGTGCCAGCAGTGACGACAAGGTGGTAAGGCCTAACTATGGCTACACCTTC. This codes for CASSDDKVVRPNYGYTF.

This chain uses TRBV6-5 with TRBJ1-2, with 10 positions matching TRBD1. The CDR3 covers 15 residues. CDR1 and CDR2 from the germline V gene are MNHEY and SVGAGI. V shed 4 bases and J 6 bases; nucleotides not matched to a gene: 8. The CDR3 nucleotides read TGTGCCAGCAGTTCTGCGACAGGGGGCGTCGATGGCTACACCTTC. Translation: CASSSATGGVDGYTF.

This sequence joins TRBV4-2 and TRBJ2-3; 10 nucleotides align to TRBD2. The V gene end was trimmed by 2 bases and the J gene end by 4 bases; junction bases not matched to a gene: 3. The CDR3 totals 15 residues. CDR1 is LGHNA, CDR2 YNFKEQ, per germline. The DNA for the CDR3 is TGTGCCAGCAGCCAACCCCTAGCGGGGGCAGATACGCAGTATTTT. Encoded protein: CASSQPLAGADTQYF.

This sequence joins TRBV7-9 and TRBJ2-6, with no clear D. The CDR3 is 15 amino acids. The V end lost 3 bases, the J end lost 0 bases, and 6 bases lay between the germline ends. The germline gives CDR1 SEHNR, CDR2 FQNEAQ (reference sequence). CDR3 region: CASSFPLSGANVLTF. The CDR3 region has the DNA TGTGCCAGCAGCTTTCCCCTCTCTGGGGCCAACGTCCTGACTTTC.

This chain connects TRBV7-6 to TRBJ1-6; tentatively, D is TRBD1 (6 bases). The CDR3 sequence is 13 residues long. Trimming took off 5 bases at V and 8 bases at J, with 10 bases between the two ends. CDR1 SGHVS and CDR2 FNYEAQ come from the germline V gene. CDR3 residues: CASSRQVDSPLHF. CDR3 nucleotide sequence: TGTGCCAGCAGCCGACAGGTTGATTCACCCCTCCACTTT.

This chain uses TRBV5-5 with TRBJ1-2; no firm D call. The CDR3 is 15 amino acids. V was trimmed by 0 bases and J by 6 bases, leaving 15 bases between them. CDR1 SGHKS and CDR2 YYEKEE come from the germline V gene (reference sequence). Here the CDR3 DNA reads TGTGCCAGCAGCTTGGTGGCAGGTCGTCCGAATGGCTACACCTTC. Residues: CASSLVAGRPNGYTF.

V is TRBV5-1 and J is TRBJ1-2, with D unclear. Germline CDR1 and CDR2: SGHRS and YFSETQ. There are 15 residues in the CDR3. V lost 4 bases and J lost 6, with 19 bases in between. The CDR3 sequence is CASSRVDAYSHGYTF. The DNA of the CDR3 is TGCGCCAGCAGCCGGGTAGACGCTTATTCCCATGGCTACACCTTC.

The gene calls are TRBV13 and TRBJ2-2; 8 bases agree with TRBD1. This CDR3 is built from 14 residues. Germline CDR1 reads PRHDT; CDR2 reads FYEKMQ (reference sequence). J gave up 6 bases and V 5 bases, and 5 bases lay outside the gene matches. The CDR3 region is CASSPDRASGELFF. The DNA for the CDR3 is TGTGCCAGCAGCCCGGACAGGGCATCCGGGGAGCTGTTTTTT.

This chain joins TRBV11-3 and TRBJ1-6; D remains ambiguous. Germline V lookup: CDR1 SGHNT, CDR2 YENEEA. The CDR3 has 16 amino acids. V shed 3 bases and J shed 6 bases, with 15 bases lying between them. The CDR3 bases are TGTGCCAGCAGCTTTTCCTCCGGTGGAGGTAATTCACCCCTCCACTTT. Protein: CASSFSSGGGNSPLHF.

The chain is built from TRBV9 and TRBJ1-2; 7 bases line up with TRBD1. After removal of 3 bases from V and 0 bases from J, the junction contained 5 bases not matched to a gene. Germline CDR1 SGDLS, CDR2 YYNGEE. The CDR3 is 15 amino acids. CDR3 bases: TGTGCCAGCAGCGATCCAGGGACAGCTAACTATGGCTACACCTTC. Translated, it gives CASSDPGTANYGYTF.

The chain recombines TRBV5-1 with TRBJ2-5; 8 bases line up with TRBD1. Trimming at V came to 7 bases and at J to 4 bases, leaving 9 bases not matched to a gene. CDR3 length: 14 residues. Germline V gene sequence: CDR1 SGHRS, CDR2 YFSETQ. The CDR3 sequence is CASQQTGDAETQYF. The CDR3 coding sequence is TGCGCCAGCCAACAGACAGGGGACGCAGAGACCCAGTACTTC.